The 7 T cell receptor beta chains given below trace back to one sample, sequenced in a study of cytomegalovirus exposure and HLA in healthy donors. Primers included in the PCR were 60 Vbeta and 13 Jbeta primers. Produced via immunoSEQ multiplex PCR; TCRdb's table is partial and in-frame only. The sample contains approximately 170,000 clones, 85% of which appear only once. Input material: PBMCs. The receptors were gathered from a boy younger than 10 in good health and CMV-seronegative.

The chain employs TRBV29-1 and TRBJ1-2, with 8 positions matching TRBD1. The germline V gene encodes CDR1 SQVTM and CDR2 ANQGSEA. Losses at the gene ends were 6 bases for V and 6 bases for J; bases not matched to a gene: 3. The CDR3 is 11 amino acids. The CDR3 bases are TGCAGCGTCCCGGACAGGGATGGCTACACCTTC. This gives the protein CSVPDRDGYTF.

This clone showed up just a few times. V usage is TRBV10-3 and J usage is TRBJ1-1; 12 nucleotides match TRBD1. With 2 bases clipped from V and 5 bases from J, the junction kept 3 bases outside the gene matches. Germline CDR1 is ENHRY and CDR2 is SYGVKD. This CDR3 spans 15 amino acids. The CDR3 reads CAISEPGQGATEAFF. The CDR3, as DNA: TGTGCCATCAGTGAGCCGGGACAGGGGGCGACTGAAGCTTTCTTT.

This chain uses TRBV19 with TRBJ2-1; 7 bases are a match to TRBD2. The J segment lost 2 bases and the V segment lost 5 bases, leaving 15 bases of the junction unmatched. The CDR3 has 18 amino acids. Per the germline V gene, CDR1 is LNHDA and CDR2 is SQIVND (reference sequence). The CDR3 is CASSLGPWRGSPYNEQFF. The CDR3 DNA follows: TGTGCCAGTAGTCTGGGACCCTGGCGCGGGAGCCCCTACAATGAGCAGTTCTTC.

The genes are TRBV2 and TRBJ2-5; D perhaps matches TRBD2 (5 bases). The CDR3 totals 9 residues. Germline V lookup: CDR1 SNHLY, CDR2 FYNNEI. The ends were cut back, 4 bases at V and 11 bases at J, with 5 bases in the middle. CDR3 coding DNA: TGTGCCAGCAGTGGGGAGCAGTACTTC. Its protein product is CASSGEQYF. The full variable domain, its missing parts supplied by reference TRBV2 and TRBJ2-5, is EPEVTQTPSHQVTQMGQEVILRCVPISNHLYFYWYRQILGQKVEFLVSFYNNEISEKSEIFDDQFSVERPDGSNFTLKIRSTKLEDSAMYFCASSGEQYFGPGTRLLVL.

This sequence joins TRBV6-1 and TRBJ2-7, with D uncertain. V shed 1 base and J shed 2 bases, with 15 bases lying between them. The CDR3 is 16 amino acids. Germline loops: CDR1 MNHNS, CDR2 SASEGT. For the CDR3, the DNA is TGTGCCAGCAGTGAAGGGATAGGAACTATGACCTACGAGCAGTACGTC. Translation: CASSEGIGTMTYEQYV.

This chain uses TRBV5-6 with TRBJ2-4; 15 bases agree with TRBD2. CDR1 and CDR2 (germline): SGHDT, YYEEEE. Trimming at V came to 4 bases and at J to 2 bases, leaving 4 bases not matched to a gene. The CDR3 has 17 amino acids. CDR3 coding DNA: TGTGCCAGCAGCGTCGGGACTAGCGGGGGGCCCAAAAACATTCAGTACTTC. Its protein product is CASSVGTSGGPKNIQYF.

The V gene is TRBV2, the J gene TRBJ1-4; perhaps TRBD1 as D (6 bases). V lost 4 bases, J lost 7 bases, and 13 bases lay in between. This CDR3 has 14 amino acids. Germline V CDR1 and CDR2: SNHLY, FYNNEI. CDR3 sequence: CASSVGGQAEKLFF. CDR3 DNA sequence: TGTGCCAGCAGTGTGGGGGGGCAAGCTGAAAAACTGTTTTTT.